The entry below describes one TCR beta chain. The sample originates from a study of control samples from healthy donors and cancer patients. Germline V gene data show CDR1 as SGHTA and CDR2 as FQGNSA. The CDR3 covers 17 residues. V shed 5 bases and J 2 bases; nucleotides not matched to a gene: 12. TCRdb keeps only in-frame clones here, not all; method: immunoSEQ multiplex PCR. Of 150,000 or so clones listed, over 85% were seen once; the top ten hold approximately 5.5%. This chain joins TRBV7-2 and TRBJ2-3; 8 nucleotides align to TRBD2. The specimen was blood. The sequence was collected from a man aged 35 to 55 in good health. The CDR3 protein is CASSPKASGWSTDTQYF. The CDR3, as DNA: TGTGCCAGCAGCCCGAAAGCTAGCGGGTGGTCCACAGATACGCAGTATTTT.